These 14 T cell receptor beta chains originate from one sample sequenced in a study of cytomegalovirus exposure and HLA in healthy donors. Amplification used 60 Vbeta primers and 13 Jbeta primers. Libraries were prepared by immunoSEQ multiplex PCR; TCRdb keeps only in-frame clonotypes and omits some of them. The repertoire holds under 150,000 clones, with around three quarters as singletons. The sample consisted of PBMCs. The receptors originated from a woman aged 50 to 65 in good health and CMV-seronegative.

The gene calls are TRBV5-6 and TRBJ1-2, with D perhaps TRBD1 (6 bases). Germline lookup yields CDR1 SGHDT and CDR2 YYEEEE. This CDR3 has 14 residues. V lost 0 bases and J lost 7, with 13 bases in between. The CDR3 DNA sequence: TGTGCCAGCAGCTTGGCCCAGGGGCTTGTTGGCTACACCTTC. It encodes CASSLAQGLVGYTF. Combining the CDR3 with reference TRBV5-6 and TRBJ1-2 gives the whole variable domain DAGVTQSPTHLIKTRGQQVTLRCSPKSGHDTVSWYQQALGQGPQFIFQYYEEEERQRGNFPDRFSGHQFPNYSSELNVNALLLGDSALYLCASSLAQGLVGYTFGSGTRLTVV.

J is TRBJ2-1 and V is TRBV11-3; 9 positions match TRBD1. This CDR3 comprises 16 residues. Trimming cost V 1 base and J 4 bases; bases outside gene matches: 5. Germline CDR1 SGHNT, CDR2 YENEEA. The CDR3 bases are TGTGCCAGCAGCTTAGGGACAGGGGACCGATACAATGAGCAGTTCTTC. Amino acids: CASSLGTGDRYNEQFF. Looking up the rest from reference TRBV11-3 and TRBJ2-1 gives the full variable domain: EAGVVQSPRYKIIEKKQPVAFWCNPISGHNTLYWYLQNLGQGPELLIRYENEEAVDDSQLPKDRFSAERLKGVDSTLKIQPAELGDSAVYLCASSLGTGDRYNEQFFGPGTRLTVL.

The chain combines TRBV6-6 with TRBJ2-3; TRBD2 matches 12 bases. Germline values: CDR1 MNHNY, CDR2 SVGAGI (reference sequence). The CDR3 is 15 residues long. V was pared by 3 bases and J by 5 bases, with 3 bases of the junction left unmatched. The CDR3 protein is CASSYATSGRDTQYF. CDR3 DNA sequence: TGTGCCAGCAGTTATGCGACTAGCGGGAGAGATACGCAGTATTTT.

The gene calls are TRBV19 and TRBJ2-1; D is undetermined. Germline assignment: CDR1 LNHDA and CDR2 SQIVND (reference sequence). This CDR3 is 15 amino acids long. Trimming stripped 1 base from V and 2 bases from J, with 9 bases between. CDR3 sequence: CASSIVVQTYNEQFF. As DNA, the CDR3 is TGTGCCAGTAGTATAGTGGTGCAGACCTACAATGAGCAGTTCTTC.

This clone was seen a handful of times. The V and J genes are TRBV19 and TRBJ1-1, with TRBD1 as a possible D gene (5 bases). V dropped 5 bases and J dropped 4 bases, with 8 bases sitting between them. Germline assignment: CDR1 LNHDA and CDR2 SQIVND (reference sequence). The length of the CDR3 is 12 residues. DNA of the CDR3: TGTGCCAGTAGTTTCGGGGGCACTGAAGCTTTCTTT. Encoded protein: CASSFGGTEAFF.

The rearrangement links TRBV19 to TRBJ2-3; a weak D match, TRBD1 (5 bases). Between the trimmed V and J ends, which lost 3 bases and 6 bases, there was a span of 13 bases. CDR3 length equals 14 residues. The germline CDR1 and CDR2 sequences are LNHDA and SQIVND (reference sequence). This CDR3 reads CASSISGFRDTQYF. The DNA of the CDR3 is TGTGCCAGTAGTATCTCAGGGTTTAGGGATACGCAGTATTTT.

V and J are TRBV5-6 and TRBJ2-7, with D possibly being TRBD2 (6 bases). The length of the CDR3 is 16 residues. V was shortened by 4 bases and J by 1 base, with 18 bases between the two germline ends. CDR1 and CDR2 (germline): SGHDT, YYEEEE. The chain's CDR3 is CASSPWWSGRSYEQYV. The CDR3 nucleotides are TGTGCCAGCAGCCCGTGGTGGAGCGGGCGTTCCTACGAGCAGTACGTC.

As DNA, the CDR3 is TGTGCCAGCAGCTTAGTCCTACTAGCGGGAGAGACCCAGTACTTC. Amino acid sequence: CASSLVLLAGETQYF. This chain connects TRBV11-3 to TRBJ2-5; 9 nucleotides line up with TRBD2. The CDR3 covers 15 residues. In germline, CDR1 is SGHNT, CDR2 YENEEA. J gave up 4 bases and V 1 base, and 4 bases lay outside the gene matches.

This clone was observed a single time. The chain has TRBV7-9 and TRBJ1-2, with a weak D call TRBD1 (6 bases). V was pared by 5 bases and J by 4 bases, with 17 bases between. The CDR3 is made up of 15 amino acids. CDR1 SEHNR and CDR2 FQNEAQ come from the germline V gene (reference sequence). The CDR3 reads CASSLDRDTIYGYTF. CDR3 sequence (DNA): TGTGCCAGCAGCCTCGACCGGGACACGATCTATGGCTACACCTTC.

The chain carries TRBV29-1 and TRBJ2-5, with D possibly being TRBD2 (5 bases). CDR3 length: 14 residues. Germline loops: CDR1 SQVTM, CDR2 ANQGSEA. V lost 4 bases, J lost 1 base, and 13 bases lay in between. For the CDR3, the DNA is TGCAGCGTTGTACCCCACGCGGGCCAAGAGACCCAGTACTTC. This sequence encodes CSVVPHAGQETQYF.

The V gene is TRBV11-1, the J gene TRBJ1-5; the D is unclear. V was pared by 2 bases and J by 1 base, with 18 bases between. The CDR3 totals 18 residues. The germline V gene encodes CDR1 SGHAT and CDR2 FQDESV (reference sequence). CDR3 sequence reads: CASSLSSPREASNQPQHF. CDR3 sequence (DNA): TGTGCCAGCAGCTTAAGTTCCCCCCGGGAGGCCAGCAATCAGCCCCAGCATTTT.

The J gene is TRBJ2-5, the V gene TRBV9, with 11 bases lining up with TRBD2. Germline V gene sequence: CDR1 SGDLS, CDR2 YYNGEE. After removal of 7 bases from V and 4 bases from J, the junction contained 18 bases not matched to a gene. The CDR3 extends over 18 amino acids. CDR3 sequence: CASGLHAETSGVGETQYF. In nucleotides, the CDR3 is TGTGCCAGCGGCCTACATGCCGAGACTAGCGGGGTCGGAGAGACCCAGTACTTC.

This clone was seen only a few times. CDR3 coding DNA: TGTGCCAGCAGCTCCCTGGGTGTTTCTAGAAAACTGTTTTTT. Its protein is CASSSLGVSRKLFF. V is TRBV7-2 and J is TRBJ1-4, with D unclear. Germline CDR1 SGHTA, CDR2 FQGNSA. Trimming removed 4 bases from V and 10 bases from J, with 16 bases in between. The CDR3 is made up of 14 amino acids.

This clone was picked up a small number of times. This rearrangement joins TRBV30 to TRBJ1-3; unclear D gene. In germline, CDR1 is GTSNPN, CDR2 SVGIG (reference sequence). Between the trimmed V and J ends, which lost 3 bases and 1 base, there was a span of 13 bases. The CDR3 length is 15 residues. As DNA, the CDR3 is TGTGCCTGGAGAGGCCCCGGGGATTCTGGAAACACCATATATTTT. This gives the protein CAWRGPGDSGNTIYF.